These T cell receptor beta chains were read from a single sample in a study of blood T cells in healthy people across ages. TCRdb re-derived calls from the 5' RACE reads in MiXCR, one entry per CDR3 protein. This table holds some 1,000,000 distinct CDR3 sequences, roughly 24% found once. In addition, the sample was reused for a study of T cells of mothers and their children.

The specimen sequenced was blood. The receptors derive from a girl aged 2-9 years in good health. The CDR3 runs from the conserved cysteine through the conserved F or W. The D gene is left open where the match is weak. For some rows the clone size is stated as once, few or many, or as a class when expanded; others skip it.

TRBV11-2	TRBJ2-7	few	TRBD2	16	CASSLASGGISYEQYF	TGTGCCAGCAGCTTAGCCAGCGGGGGAATCTCCTACGAGCAGTACTTC
TRBV28	TRBJ2-5	.	TRBD1	15	CASSFGTASSETQYF	TGTGCCAGCAGTTTCGGGACAGCGTCGAGTGAGACCCAGTACTTC
TRBV7-2	TRBJ2-6	few	TRBD2	20	CASSLAVPTSGRSGANVLTF	TGTGCCAGCAGCCTCGCGGTACCGACTAGCGGGAGATCAGGGGCCAACGTCCTGACTTTC
TRBV20-1	TRBJ2-7	few	.	12	CSARFGSYEQYF	TGCAGTGCTAGATTTGGTAGTTACGAGCAGTACTTC
TRBV27	TRBJ1-1	few	.	13	CASMRSLNTEAFF	TGTGCCAGCATGCGCTCTCTGAACACTGAAGCTTTCTTT
TRBV3-1	TRBJ1-1	.	.	14	CASSLGGASRHAFF	TGTGCCAGCAGCCTGGGGGGCGCATCTCGGCACGCTTTCTTT
TRBV6-2/TRBV6-3	TRBJ2-3	.	TRBD1	15	CASRPGTGGEVKQYF	TGTGCCAGCAGGCCCGGGACAGGGGGCGAAGTGAAGCAGTATTTT
TRBV4-3	TRBJ2-5	.	.	15	CASSQAFVGQETQYF	TGCGCCAGCAGCCAAGCTTTTGTGGGACAAGAGACCCAGTACTTC
TRBV5-1	TRBJ1-1	.	.	13	CASSRDINTEAFF	TGCGCCAGCTCCCGGGACATTAACACTGAAGCTTTCTTT
TRBV3-1	TRBJ2-7	few	TRBD2	15	CASSQAGLAGAEQYF	TGTGCCAGCAGCCAAGCGGGACTAGCGGGAGCCGAGCAGTACTTC
TRBV4-3	TRBJ2-3	.	.	17	CASSQEPGGTSTDTQYF	TGCGCCAGCAGCCAAGAACCCGGAGGGACCAGCACAGATACGCAGTATTTT
TRBV5-1	TRBJ2-5	.	.	14	CASSSQGTEETQYF	TGCGCCAGCAGCTCACAGGGGACTGAAGAGACCCAGTACTTC
TRBV29-1	TRBJ2-1	.	.	12	CSAATNYNEQFF	TGCAGCGCCGCAACTAATTACAATGAGCAGTTCTTC
TRBV28	TRBJ1-3	.	.	15	CASSEDSTAGNTIYF	TGTGCCAGCAGTGAGGACTCTACTGCTGGAAACACCATATATTTT
TRBV4-2	TRBJ1-1	few	TRBD1	13	CASSQGTGTEAFF	TGTGCCAGCAGCCAAGGGACAGGGACTGAAGCTTTCTTT
TRBV7-2	TRBJ1-4	few	.	14	CASSRSPPGEKLFF	TGTGCCAGCAGCCGCAGTCCTCCGGGGGAAAAACTGTTTTTT
TRBV3-1	TRBJ1-1	.	.	15	CASSPFPTVDTEAFF	TGTGCCAGCAGCCCCTTCCCGACTGTCGACACTGAAGCTTTCTTT
TRBV20-1	TRBJ1-2	.	.	12	CSARGNYEGYTF	TGCAGTGCTAGAGGGAACTACGAGGGCTACACCTTC
TRBV2	TRBJ2-1	.	.	15	CACNPADTAYNEQFF	TGTGCCTGCAATCCGGCGGACACCGCCTACAATGAGCAGTTCTTC
TRBV20-1	TRBJ2-5	few	.	11	CSARLTGLQYF	TGCAGTGCTAGGCTGACGGGACTTCAGTACTTC
TRBV21-1	TRBJ2-5	.	.	14	CASRLSSGRGTQYF	TGTGCCAGCAGACTCTCGAGCGGGAGAGGGACCCAGTACTTC
TRBV6-1	TRBJ1-1	few	.	14	CASSESRGMAEAFF	TGTGCCAGCAGTGAATCCAGGGGTATGGCTGAAGCTTTCTTT
TRBV4-2	TRBJ1-4	.	TRBD1	15	CASSQDRQGSEKLFF	TGTGCCAGCAGCCAAGACCGACAGGGGAGTGAAAAACTGTTTTTT
TRBV11-2	TRBJ2-3	.	TRBD1	16	CASSNGLGQGTDTQYF	TGTGCCAGCAGCAACGGACTGGGACAGGGCACAGATACGCAGTATTTT
TRBV11-2	TRBJ2-7	.	.	13	CASGDVFEDEQYF	TGTGCCAGCGGGGACGTCTTTGAGGACGAGCAGTACTTC
TRBV20-1	TRBJ2-6	.	.	15	CSAYLGDTGANVLNF	TGCAGTGCTTACCTGGGGGATACTGGGGCCAACGTCCTGAATTTC
TRBV11-2	TRBJ1-1	few	TRBD1	15	CASSFGDSRRPEAFF	TGTGCCAGCAGCTTTGGGGACAGCCGTCGCCCTGAAGCTTTCTTT
TRBV29-1	TRBJ1-2	few	.	11	CSVEDGKGYTF	TGCAGCGTTGAAGACGGAAAGGGCTACACCTTC
TRBV7-3	TRBJ1-1	.	.	17	CASSISEGGPLNTEAFF	TGTGCCAGCAGCATCTCCGAGGGGGGGCCCCTAAACACTGAAGCTTTCTTT
TRBV5-1	TRBJ2-2	.	.	15	CASSLEGTSTGELFF	TGCGCCAGCAGCTTGGAAGGGACGTCCACCGGGGAGCTGTTTTTT
TRBV5-1	TRBJ2-7	.	TRBD1	14	CASSLEGTAYEQYF	TGCGCCAGCAGCTTGGAGGGGACAGCCTACGAGCAGTACTTC
TRBV27	TRBJ2-7	few	TRBD2	18	CASSLVGLAGGTSYEQYF	TGTGCCAGCAGTTTGGTGGGGCTAGCGGGAGGAACGTCCTACGAGCAGTACTTC
TRBV13	TRBJ2-7	few	.	14	CASSFKGPGYEQYF	TGTGCCAGCAGCTTTAAAGGGCCGGGATACGAGCAGTACTTC
TRBV7-9	TRBJ2-5	few	.	13	CASSPYERETQYF	TGTGCCAGCAGCCCCTATGAGAGAGAGACCCAGTACTTC
TRBV2	TRBJ1-2	.	TRBD1	13	CASRIGQADGYTF	TGTGCCAGCAGAATCGGACAGGCCGATGGCTACACCTTC
TRBV4-3	TRBJ1-6	few	.	15	CASSPVRDYNSPLHF	TGCGCCAGCAGCCCCGTGCGGGACTATAATTCACCCCTCCACTTT
TRBV29-1	TRBJ2-4	.	TRBD1	13	CSVDEGQGGIQYF	TGCAGCGTTGACGAGGGACAGGGAGGCATTCAGTACTTC
TRBV20-1	TRBJ2-1	few	.	13	CSAGDGSYNEQFF	TGCAGTGCTGGGGATGGCTCCTACAATGAGCAGTTCTTC
TRBV13	TRBJ2-5	.	.	12	CASKEGAGEQYF	TGTGCCAGCAAGGAAGGGGCAGGAGAGCAGTACTTC
TRBV19	TRBJ2-5	.	.	16	CASSIDPQAIQETQYF	TGTGCCAGTAGTATAGATCCCCAGGCAATACAAGAGACCCAGTACTTC
TRBV14	TRBJ2-7	.	TRBD1	15	CASSAPGQGIYEQYF	TGTGCCAGCAGCGCACCGGGACAGGGCATCTACGAGCAGTACTTC
TRBV15	TRBJ1-1	.	.	13	CATGMDQNTEAFF	TGTGCCACTGGAATGGACCAGAACACTGAAGCTTTCTTT
TRBV7-9	TRBJ2-4	.	.	15	CASSFGWGAKNIQYF	TGTGCCAGCAGCTTTGGGTGGGGAGCCAAAAACATTCAGTACTTC
TRBV7-2	TRBJ2-2	.	TRBD1	16	CASSLSGQGASGELFF	TGTGCCAGCAGCTTATCGGGACAGGGGGCTTCCGGGGAGCTGTTTTTT
TRBV7-2	TRBJ2-1	.	TRBD2	17	CASSLVRVGTSGNEQFF	TGTGCCAGCAGCTTAGTTCGGGTTGGGACTAGCGGGAATGAGCAGTTCTTC
TRBV29-1	TRBJ2-5	few	.	14	CSVAALHVQETQYF	TGCAGCGTTGCTGCGCTACATGTCCAAGAGACCCAGTACTTC
TRBV10-3	TRBJ1-5	few	TRBD1	15	CAISENGQAGQPQHF	TGTGCCATCAGTGAGAACGGACAGGCGGGTCAGCCCCAGCATTTT
TRBV9	TRBJ2-1	.	.	13	CASSPRSHNEQFF	TGTGCCAGCAGCCCCCGGAGCCACAATGAGCAGTTCTTC
TRBV5-1	TRBJ1-1	.	.	13	CASRMVGRRGVFF	TGCGCCAGCAGGATGGTCGGGAGAAGGGGGGTGTTCTTT
TRBV20-1	TRBJ2-5	.	.	11	CSAIPRETQYF	TGCAGTGCAATCCCCCGGGAGACCCAGTACTTC
TRBV10-3	TRBJ1-1	.	TRBD1	13	CAISPTGVPEAFF	TGTGCCATCAGCCCGACAGGGGTCCCTGAAGCTTTCTTT
TRBV5-6	TRBJ1-5	few	TRBD1	15	CASSDRQGWDQPQHF	TGTGCCAGCAGCGATCGACAGGGCTGGGATCAGCCCCAGCATTTT
TRBV11-3	TRBJ1-3	.	.	15	CASSLGATSGNTIYF	TGTGCCAGCAGCCTGGGGGCAACCTCTGGAAACACCATATATTTT
TRBV3-1	TRBJ2-7	.	.	13	CASTPISGHEQYF	TGTGCCAGCACCCCAATCTCCGGGCACGAGCAGTACTTC
TRBV11-2	TRBJ2-3	.	.	12	CASSLGAGTQYF	TGTGCCAGCAGCTTAGGGGCTGGTACGCAGTATTTT
TRBV12-3/TRBV12-4	TRBJ2-5	many	TRBD2	16	CASSTLLAGGEETQYF	TGTGCCAGCAGCACATTACTAGCGGGAGGGGAAGAGACCCAGTACTTC
TRBV20-1	TRBJ2-1	.	.	16	CSARDPDRAGGGEQFF	TGCAGTGCTAGAGATCCGGACAGGGCGGGAGGAGGTGAGCAGTTCTTC
TRBV12-3/TRBV12-4	TRBJ1-2	few	.	14	CAGSLEGFYDGYTF	TGTGCCGGCAGTTTAGAGGGTTTTTACGATGGCTACACCTTC
TRBV7-2	TRBJ2-5	.	TRBD1	15	CASSLARDRPGAQYF	TGTGCCAGCAGCTTAGCCAGGGACAGGCCTGGGGCCCAGTACTTC
TRBV7-2	TRBJ2-1	.	.	15	CASRLGQYLYDEQFF	TGTGCCAGCAGACTCGGACAGTACCTTTACGATGAGCAGTTCTTC